The 8 T cell receptor beta chains reported below all come from one sample, sequenced in a study of blood T cells in healthy people across ages. Primed by a sample-barcoded 5' primer and a J-beta primer mix, a second PCR proceeded for 7 to 11 cycles. MiXCR was run by TCRdb on the 5' RACE reads, yielding one entry per CDR3 protein. This table has nearly 800,000 distinct CDR3 sequences, approximately 25% appearing once. This sample was also put to use in a study of T cells of mothers and their children.

Sequenced sample: blood. All receptors derive from a boy under 18 in good health.

This chain connects TRBV7-3 to TRBJ2-2, with a tentative D call TRBD1 (5 bases). The V end lost 0 bases, the J end lost 6 bases, and 8 bases lay between the germline ends. The CDR3 has 14 residues. Germline V lookup: CDR1 SGHTA, CDR2 FQGTGA. CDR3 coding DNA: TGTGCCAGCAGCTTAACGGCAGGGTCCGGGGAGCTGTTTTTT. It encodes CASSLTAGSGELFF.

The chain combines TRBV29-1 with TRBJ2-5; no definite D call. The J call is in doubt because the DNA end fits TRBJ2-7 better. Germline V gene lookup returns CDR1 SQVTM and CDR2 ANQGSEA. The CDR3 loop spans 13 amino acids. In DNA, the CDR3 is TGCAGCGTTGCTCAGGTAGTGGTCTACGAGCAGTACTTC. This codes for CSVAQVVVYEQYF.

The CDR3 nucleotides are TGTGCCAGCAGCTTAGTGAAGGGGGACTTAGAGGGCACTGAAGCTTTCTTT. Residues: CASSLVKGDLEGTEAFF. The rearrangement joins TRBV7-9 to TRBJ1-1; D possibly corresponds to TRBD1 (6 bases). The germline V and J ends were trimmed by 1 base and 4 bases, with 19 bases remaining between them. This CDR3 has 17 residues. CDR1 is SEHNR and CDR2 is FQNEAQ in the germline V gene (reference sequence). The entire variable domain, with the rest obtained from reference TRBV7-9 and TRBJ1-1, is as follows: DTGVSQNPRHKITKRGQNVTFRCDPISEHNRLYWYRQTLGQGPEFLTYFQNEAQLEKSRLLSDRFSAERPKGSFSTLEIQRTEQGDSAMYLCASSLVKGDLEGTEAFFGQGTRLTVV.

V usage is TRBV5-1 and J usage is TRBJ2-1, with unresolved D. The CDR3 is 15 amino acids. From germline, CDR1 is SGHRS and CDR2 YFSETQ. V was shortened by 8 bases and J by 5 bases, with 20 bases between the two germline ends. CDR3 sequence reads: CASILGFGSNNEQFF. The CDR3 nucleotides are TGCGCCAGTATCCTAGGGTTCGGCAGTAACAATGAGCAGTTCTTC.

V usage is TRBV4-3 and J usage is TRBJ2-5; 8 nucleotides line up with TRBD1. The ends lost 0 bases at V and 5 bases at J; junction bases unmatched: 8. The CDR3 sequence is 16 residues long. Looked up from germline, CDR1 is LGHNA and CDR2 is YSLEER. CDR3 protein: CASSQDNGQGAETQYF. CDR3 sequence (DNA): TGCGCCAGCAGCCAAGACAACGGACAGGGTGCCGAGACCCAGTACTTC.

V and J are TRBV7-6 and TRBJ2-1; TRBD2 agrees at 12 bases. CDR3 size: 16 residues. Germline V gives CDR1 SGHVS, CDR2 FNYEAQ. V dropped 5 bases and J dropped 8; count of bases not matched to a gene: 10. CDR3 DNA sequence: TGTGCCAGCAGCAAACTCCTAGCGGGAGGGCCGGATGAGCAGTTCTTC. Protein: CASSKLLAGGPDEQFF.

This clonotype was found a few times. The chain recombines TRBV20-1 with TRBJ2-5; 10 nucleotides line up with TRBD1. Germline-derived CDR1 and CDR2 are DFQATT and SNEGSKA (reference sequence). V shed 3 bases and J 5 bases; nucleotides not matched to a gene: 9. The CDR3 extends over 15 amino acids. The CDR3 is CSARGQGSKKETQYF. CDR3 DNA sequence: TGCAGTGCTAGGGGACAGGGGAGTAAAAAGGAGACCCAGTACTTC.

This chain links TRBV29-1 with TRBJ2-2; D not resolved. V shed 8 bases and J shed 1 base, with 11 bases lying between them. Germline V gene lookup returns CDR1 SQVTM and CDR2 ANQGSEA. This CDR3 comprises 13 residues. The CDR3 nucleotides are TGCAGCATCCTACAGCGGAACACCGGGGAGCTGTTTTTT. Amino acid sequence: CSILQRNTGELFF.